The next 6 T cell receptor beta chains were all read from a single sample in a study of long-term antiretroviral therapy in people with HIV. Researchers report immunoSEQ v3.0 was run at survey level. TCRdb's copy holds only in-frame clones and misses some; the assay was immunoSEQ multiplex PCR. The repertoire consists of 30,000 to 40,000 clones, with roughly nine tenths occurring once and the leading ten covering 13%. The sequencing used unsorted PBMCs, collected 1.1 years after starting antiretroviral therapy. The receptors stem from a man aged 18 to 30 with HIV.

The CDR3 bases are TGCGCCAGCAGCCTTTGTAGGGGCGGGAGGGAGCAGTACTTC. Translating it yields CASSLCRGGREQYF. This chain joins TRBV4-3 and TRBJ2-7, with TRBD2 matching 8 bases. In germline, CDR1 is LGHNA, CDR2 YSLEER. The CDR3 has 14 amino acids. With 4 bases clipped from V and 7 bases from J, the junction kept 9 bases outside the gene matches.

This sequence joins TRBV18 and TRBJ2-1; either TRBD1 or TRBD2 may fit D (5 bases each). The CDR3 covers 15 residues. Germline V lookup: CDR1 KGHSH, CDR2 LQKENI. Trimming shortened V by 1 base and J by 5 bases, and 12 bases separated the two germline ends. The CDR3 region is CASSPRRGFDNEQFF. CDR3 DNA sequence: TGTGCCAGCTCACCACGCCGGGGCTTCGACAATGAGCAGTTCTTC.

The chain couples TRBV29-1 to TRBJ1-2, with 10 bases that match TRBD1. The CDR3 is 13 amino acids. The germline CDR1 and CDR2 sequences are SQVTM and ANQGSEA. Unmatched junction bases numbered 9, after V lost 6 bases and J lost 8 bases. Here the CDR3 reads CSVPLRTGGGYTF. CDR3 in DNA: TGCAGCGTCCCCCTCCGGACAGGGGGGGGCTACACCTTC.

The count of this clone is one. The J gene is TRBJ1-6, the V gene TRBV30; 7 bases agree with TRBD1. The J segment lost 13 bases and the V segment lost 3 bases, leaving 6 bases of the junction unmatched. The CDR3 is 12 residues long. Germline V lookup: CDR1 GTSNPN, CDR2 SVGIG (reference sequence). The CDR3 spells CAWSRTQGPLHF. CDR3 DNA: TGTGCCTGGAGCCGTACACAGGGGCCCCTCCACTTT.

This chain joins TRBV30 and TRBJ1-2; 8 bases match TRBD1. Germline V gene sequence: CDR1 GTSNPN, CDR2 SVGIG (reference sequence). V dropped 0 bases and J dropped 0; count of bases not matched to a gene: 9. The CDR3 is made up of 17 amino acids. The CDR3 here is CAWSVLDRGISNYGYTF. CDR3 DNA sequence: TGTGCCTGGAGTGTACTTGACAGGGGAATCTCTAACTATGGCTACACCTTC.

The CDR3 bases are TGTGCCAGCAGCTTCCACTCGGGGGGCACAGATACGCAGTATTTT. Its protein is CASSFHSGGTDTQYF. The chain has TRBV11-2 and TRBJ2-3; a weak D match, TRBD2 (6 bases). The CDR3 is made up of 15 amino acids. With 3 bases removed from V and 1 base from J, the gap between germline ends came to 11 bases. CDR1 is SGHAT and CDR2 is FQNNGV in the germline V gene.